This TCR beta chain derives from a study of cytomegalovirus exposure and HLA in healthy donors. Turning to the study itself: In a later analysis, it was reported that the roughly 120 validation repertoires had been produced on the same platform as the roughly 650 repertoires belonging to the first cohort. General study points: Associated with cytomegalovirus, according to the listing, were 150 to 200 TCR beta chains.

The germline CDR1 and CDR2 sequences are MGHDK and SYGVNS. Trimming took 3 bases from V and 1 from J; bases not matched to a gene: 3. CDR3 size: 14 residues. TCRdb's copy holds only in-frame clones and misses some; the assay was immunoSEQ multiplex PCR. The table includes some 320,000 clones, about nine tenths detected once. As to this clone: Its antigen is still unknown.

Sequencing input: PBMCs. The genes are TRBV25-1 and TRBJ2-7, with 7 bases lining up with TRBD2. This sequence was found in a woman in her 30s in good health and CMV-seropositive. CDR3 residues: CASSDWGGSYEQYF. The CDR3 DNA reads TGTGCCAGCAGTGATTGGGGGGGGTCCTACGAGCAGTACTTC.